This T cell receptor (beta chain) was sequenced during a study of blood T cell repertoires in COVID-19 (dated by TCRdb to 2020 to 2022). Context from the whole study: Samples covering the acute and convalescent phases of COVID-19 were provided by collaborators in the United States, Italy and Spain. The material from the prospective study consisted of cDNA or gDNA derived from T cells, B-cell-depleted T cells, or PBMCs. Subjects who had been exposed to COVID-19, were actively infected with it, or had recovered from it provided the deeply sampled blood TCRbeta repertoires that made up the dataset. The repertoires were released in a freely available public database meant as a resource for research on the immune response to SARS-CoV-2. The samples were drawn from the first 160 participants of the ongoing ImmuneRACE study and from over a thousand subjects provided by 6 global collaborators. Sample metadata almost always included a de-identified subject ID, COVID-19 status, age in years and sex. Where HLA class I and class II types were available, the types were taken from metadata supplied by the sample provider, not from assay-based typing. What the authors observed across the whole study: Clinical and demographic metadata were provided uncurated, with the amount varying by source and participant.

Regarding this clone: Its antigen is not yet known. No clone much larger than this one lies a single base away; base qualities are absent.

The immunoSEQ Assay, a bias-controlled multiplex PCR, was used to amplify TCRbeta CDR3 regions from genomic DNA. Under the source paper's analysis protocol: The number of nucleated cells in each sample was estimated by amplification of reference gene primers within the assay. Sequence reads were collapsed and filtered to measure the absolute abundance of every unique TCRbeta CDR3 rearrangement. For each sample, productive Simpson clonality was calculated as the square root of Simpson's diversity index over productive rearrangements. As stored in TCRdb, this immuneACCESS dataset retains in-frame rearrangements with V and J assigned. A fraction of the clones does not appear; measured against another copy, unresolved V genes explain less than half of the discrepancy, and the remainder lacks a known reason. Clone size and the V and J calls come from that table; the DNA yielded D and trimming. For this sample there are over 50,000 clones; about 82% appear just once. The top ten clonotypes cover around 4% of the sample.

In the prospective study, participants were about 18 to 95 years old, resided in approximately 22 geographic areas of the United States, and were enrolled through a virtual design. In the prospective study, cohorts were assigned on the basis of participant-reported clinical history obtained from a screening survey and a study questionnaire. In the prospective study, mobile phlebotomists collected whole blood, serum and a nasopharyngeal or oropharyngeal swab from each participant. Additional blood draws and questionnaires over an approximately two-month period could optionally be provided by prospective study participants. Blood samples from the prospective study were shipped frozen or at room temperature prior to DNA extraction. CDR1 and CDR2 were assigned from the germline V gene (reference sequence) as MNHEY and SMNVEV. From the cysteine up to the phenylalanine, the CDR3 has a length of 16 residues. Solely the CDR3 DNA is kept, with 48 bases framed from the first base. Trimming leaves V shorter by 6 bases and J shorter by 8 bases, with the junction holding 11 bases beyond the gene matches.

This TCR was sampled from a woman aged 40 to 50 with acute COVID-19. Sequenced: PBMCs or T cells enriched from blood (not recorded which). The sequence is built from TRBV27 and TRBJ2-1, and 12 bases in between align with TRBD2. The CDR3 here reads CASRTSWTSGMDEQFF. At the DNA level, the sequence is TGTGCCAGCAGAACATCATGGACTAGCGGGATGGATGAGCAGTTCTTC.